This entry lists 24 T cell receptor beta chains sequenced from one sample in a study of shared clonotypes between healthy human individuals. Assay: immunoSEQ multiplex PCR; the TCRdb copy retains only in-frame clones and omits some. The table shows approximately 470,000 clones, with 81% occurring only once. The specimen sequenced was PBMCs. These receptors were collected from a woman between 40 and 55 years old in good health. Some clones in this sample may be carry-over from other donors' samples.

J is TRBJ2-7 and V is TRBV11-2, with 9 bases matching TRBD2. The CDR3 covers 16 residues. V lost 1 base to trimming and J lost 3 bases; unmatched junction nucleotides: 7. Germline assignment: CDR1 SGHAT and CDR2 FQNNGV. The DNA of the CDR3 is TGTGCCAGCAGCTTAGCTGCTGCGGGAGGGCTCTACGAGCAGTACTTC. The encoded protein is CASSLAAAGGLYEQYF.

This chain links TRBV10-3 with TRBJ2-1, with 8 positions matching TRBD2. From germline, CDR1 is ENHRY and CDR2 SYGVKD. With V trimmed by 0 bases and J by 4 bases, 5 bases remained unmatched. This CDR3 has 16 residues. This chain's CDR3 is CAISESGLAAYNEQFF. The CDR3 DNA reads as TGTGCCATCAGTGAGTCAGGACTAGCAGCTTACAATGAGCAGTTCTTC.

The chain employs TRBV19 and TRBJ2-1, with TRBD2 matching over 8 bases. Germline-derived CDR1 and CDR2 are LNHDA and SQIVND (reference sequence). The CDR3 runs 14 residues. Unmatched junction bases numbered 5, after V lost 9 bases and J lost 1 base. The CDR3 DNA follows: TGTGCCAGCGGCGGGAGGCAATCCTACAATGAGCAGTTCTTC. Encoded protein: CASGGRQSYNEQFF.

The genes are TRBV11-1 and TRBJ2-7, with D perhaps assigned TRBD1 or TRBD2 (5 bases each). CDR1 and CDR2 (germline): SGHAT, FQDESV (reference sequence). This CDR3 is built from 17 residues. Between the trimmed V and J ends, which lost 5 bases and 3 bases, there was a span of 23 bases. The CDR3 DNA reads TGTGCCAGCAGCCGCACTCCCTCCGGGACCGGCTACTACGAGCAGTACTTC. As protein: CASSRTPSGTGYYEQYF.

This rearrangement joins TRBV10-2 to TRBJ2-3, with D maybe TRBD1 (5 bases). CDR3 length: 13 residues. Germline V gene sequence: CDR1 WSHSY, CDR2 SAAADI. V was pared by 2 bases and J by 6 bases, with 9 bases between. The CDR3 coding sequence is TGCGCCAGCAGTGAGCAGGGCCCCGATACGCAGTATTTT. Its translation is CASSEQGPDTQYF.

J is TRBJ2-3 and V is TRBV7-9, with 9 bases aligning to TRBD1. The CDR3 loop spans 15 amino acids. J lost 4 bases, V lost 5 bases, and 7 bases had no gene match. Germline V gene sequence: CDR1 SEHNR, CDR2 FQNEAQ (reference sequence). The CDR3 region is CASSRGQGRPDTQYF. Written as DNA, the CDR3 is TGTGCCAGCAGCCGGGGACAGGGCCGGCCAGATACGCAGTATTTT.

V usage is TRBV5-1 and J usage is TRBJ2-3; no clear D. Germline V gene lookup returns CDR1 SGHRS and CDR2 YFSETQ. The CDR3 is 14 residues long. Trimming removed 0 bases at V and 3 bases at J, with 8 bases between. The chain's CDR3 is CASSLGMITDTQYF. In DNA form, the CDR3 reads TGCGCCAGCAGCTTGGGAATGATAACAGATACGCAGTATTTT.

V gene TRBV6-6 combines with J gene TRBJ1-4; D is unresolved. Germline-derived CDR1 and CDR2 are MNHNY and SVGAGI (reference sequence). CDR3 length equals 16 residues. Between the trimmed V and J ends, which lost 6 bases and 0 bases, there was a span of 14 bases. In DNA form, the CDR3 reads TGTGCCAGCAGGAAAGCGGACGCGGCAACTAATGAAAAACTGTTTTTT. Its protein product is CASRKADAATNEKLFF.

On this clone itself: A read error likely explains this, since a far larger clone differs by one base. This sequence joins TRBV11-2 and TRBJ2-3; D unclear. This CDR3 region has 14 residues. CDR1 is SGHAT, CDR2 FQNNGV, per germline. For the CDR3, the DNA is TGTGCCAGAAGCTTAGCATCCAGCACAGATACGCAGTATTTT. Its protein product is CARSLASSTDTQYF.

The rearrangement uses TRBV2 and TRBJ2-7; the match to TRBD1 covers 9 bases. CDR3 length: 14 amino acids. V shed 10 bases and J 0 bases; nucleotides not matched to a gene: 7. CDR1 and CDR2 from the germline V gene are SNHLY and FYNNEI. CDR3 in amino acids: CATAGTGSSYEQYF. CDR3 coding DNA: TGTGCCACCGCCGGGACAGGGAGCTCCTACGAGCAGTACTTC.

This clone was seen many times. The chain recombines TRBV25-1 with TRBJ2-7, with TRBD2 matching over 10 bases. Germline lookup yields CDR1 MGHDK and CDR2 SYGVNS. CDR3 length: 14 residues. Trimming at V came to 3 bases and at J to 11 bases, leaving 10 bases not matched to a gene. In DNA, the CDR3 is TGTGCCAGCAGTGACCGACTAGCGGGCGAGGTAAAGTACTTC. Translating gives CASSDRLAGEVKYF.

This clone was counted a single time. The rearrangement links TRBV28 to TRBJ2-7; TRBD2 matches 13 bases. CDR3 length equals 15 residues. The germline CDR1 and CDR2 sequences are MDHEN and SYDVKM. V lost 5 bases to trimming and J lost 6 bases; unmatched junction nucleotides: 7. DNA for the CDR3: TGTGCCAGCAGTAACTCGGGACTAGCGGGAAGCGAGCAGTACTTC. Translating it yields CASSNSGLAGSEQYF.

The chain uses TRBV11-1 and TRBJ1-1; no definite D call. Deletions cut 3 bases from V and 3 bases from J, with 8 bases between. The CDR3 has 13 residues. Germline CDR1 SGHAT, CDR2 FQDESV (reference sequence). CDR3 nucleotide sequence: TGTGCCAGCAGCTTGGAAAGGGACACTGAAGCTTTCTTT. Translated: CASSLERDTEAFF.

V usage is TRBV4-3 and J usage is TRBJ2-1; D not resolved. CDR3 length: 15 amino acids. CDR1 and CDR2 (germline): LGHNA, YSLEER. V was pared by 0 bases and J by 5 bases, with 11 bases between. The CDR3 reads CASSQDLLPNNEQFF. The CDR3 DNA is TGCGCCAGCAGCCAAGATCTTTTACCAAACAATGAGCAGTTCTTC.

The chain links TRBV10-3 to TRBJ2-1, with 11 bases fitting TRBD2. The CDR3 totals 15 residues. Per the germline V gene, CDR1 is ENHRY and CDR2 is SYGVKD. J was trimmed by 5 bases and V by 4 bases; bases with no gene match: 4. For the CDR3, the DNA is TGTGCCATCAGTGTAGCGGGAGGGCTAAACAATGAGCAGTTCTTC. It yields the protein CAISVAGGLNNEQFF.

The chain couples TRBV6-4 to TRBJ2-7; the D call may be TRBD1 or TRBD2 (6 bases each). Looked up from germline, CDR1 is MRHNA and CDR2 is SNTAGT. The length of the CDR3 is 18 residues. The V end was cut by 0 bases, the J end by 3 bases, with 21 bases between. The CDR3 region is CASSDSILPGAANYEQYF. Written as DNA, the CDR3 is TGTGCCAGCAGTGACTCGATTCTCCCGGGGGCGGCTAACTACGAGCAGTACTTC.

The CDR3 here is CASSLGASYGYTF. The CDR3 nucleotides read TGTGCCAGCAGTTTAGGGGCGAGCTATGGCTACACCTTC. V usage is TRBV28 and J usage is TRBJ1-2, with a weak D call TRBD1 (5 bases). The germline V gene encodes CDR1 MDHEN and CDR2 SYDVKM. The CDR3 is 13 residues long. The V and J ends lost 2 bases and 4 bases respectively, with 8 bases between them.

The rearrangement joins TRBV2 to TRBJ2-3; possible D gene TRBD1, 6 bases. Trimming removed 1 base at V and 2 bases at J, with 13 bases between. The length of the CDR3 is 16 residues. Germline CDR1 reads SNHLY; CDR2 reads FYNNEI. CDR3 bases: TGTGCCAGCAGTGAAGAGAGGGACATAAACACAGATACGCAGTATTTT. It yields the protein CASSEERDINTDTQYF. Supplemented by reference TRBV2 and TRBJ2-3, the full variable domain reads EPEVTQTPSHQVTQMGQEVILRCVPISNHLYFYWYRQILGQKVEFLVSFYNNEISEKSEIFDDQFSVERPDGSNFTLKIRSTKLEDSAMYFCASSEERDINTDTQYFGPGTRLTVL.

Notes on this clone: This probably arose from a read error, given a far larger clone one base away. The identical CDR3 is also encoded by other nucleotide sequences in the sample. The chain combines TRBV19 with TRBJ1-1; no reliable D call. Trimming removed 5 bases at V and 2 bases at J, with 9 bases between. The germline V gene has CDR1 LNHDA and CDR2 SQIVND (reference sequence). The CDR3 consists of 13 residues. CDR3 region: CASSSRLNTEAFF. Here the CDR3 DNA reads TGTGCCAGTAGTTCAAGGCTCAACACTGAAGCTTTCTTT.

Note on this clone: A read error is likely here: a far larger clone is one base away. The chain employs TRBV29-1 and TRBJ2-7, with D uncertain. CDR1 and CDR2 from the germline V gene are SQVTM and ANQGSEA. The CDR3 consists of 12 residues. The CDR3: CSVAAHGYEHYF. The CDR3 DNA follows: TGCAGCGTTGCGGCCCACGGTTACGAGCATTACTTC.

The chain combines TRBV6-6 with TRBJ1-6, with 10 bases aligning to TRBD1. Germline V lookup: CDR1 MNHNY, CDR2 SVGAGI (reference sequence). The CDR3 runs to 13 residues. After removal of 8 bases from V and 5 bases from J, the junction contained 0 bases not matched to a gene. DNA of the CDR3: TGTGCCAGCGGGACAGGGGATAATTCACCCCTCCACTTT. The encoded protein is CASGTGDNSPLHF.

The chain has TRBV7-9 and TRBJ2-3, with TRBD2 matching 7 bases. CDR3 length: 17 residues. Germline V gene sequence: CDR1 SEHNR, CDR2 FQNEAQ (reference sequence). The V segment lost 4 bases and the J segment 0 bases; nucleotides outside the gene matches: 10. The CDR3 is CASSSRTSSISTDTQYF. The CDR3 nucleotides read TGTGCCAGCAGCTCAAGGACTAGTAGCATCAGCACAGATACGCAGTATTTT. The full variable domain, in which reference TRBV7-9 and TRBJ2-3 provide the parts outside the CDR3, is DTGVSQNPRHKITKRGQNVTFRCDPISEHNRLYWYRQTLGQGPEFLTYFQNEAQLEKSRLLSDRFSAERPKGSFSTLEIQRTEQGDSAMYLCASSSRTSSISTDTQYFGPGTRLTVL.

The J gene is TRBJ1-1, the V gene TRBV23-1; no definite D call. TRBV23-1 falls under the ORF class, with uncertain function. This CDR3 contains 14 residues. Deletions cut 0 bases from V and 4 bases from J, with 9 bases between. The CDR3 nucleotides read TGCGCCAGCAGTCAATCCGTCTTGGGCACTGAAGCTTTCTTT. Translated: CASSQSVLGTEAFF.

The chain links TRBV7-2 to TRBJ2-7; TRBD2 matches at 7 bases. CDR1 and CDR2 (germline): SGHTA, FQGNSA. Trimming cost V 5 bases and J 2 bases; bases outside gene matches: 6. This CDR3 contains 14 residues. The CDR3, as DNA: TGTGCCAGCAGCCGCCCCGGGGGGACCTACGAGCAGTACTTC. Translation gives CASSRPGGTYEQYF.